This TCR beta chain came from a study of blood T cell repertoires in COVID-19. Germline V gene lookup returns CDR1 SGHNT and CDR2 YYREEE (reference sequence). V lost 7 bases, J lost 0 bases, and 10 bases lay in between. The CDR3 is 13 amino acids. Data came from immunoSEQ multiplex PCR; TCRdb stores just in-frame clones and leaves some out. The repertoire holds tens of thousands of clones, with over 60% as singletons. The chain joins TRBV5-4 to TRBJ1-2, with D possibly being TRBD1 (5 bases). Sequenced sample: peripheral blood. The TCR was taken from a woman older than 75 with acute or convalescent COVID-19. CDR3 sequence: CASRAGTNYGYTF. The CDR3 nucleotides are TGTGCCAGCCGGGCAGGGACTAACTATGGCTACACCTTC.